A selection of T cell receptor beta chains follows, all from one sample in a study of tumor-infiltrating lymphocytes in primary liver carcinoma. TCRdb analysed the multiplex PCR reads with MiXCR anew, one entry per CDR3 protein. This sample carries tens of thousands of distinct CDR3 sequences, approximately 82% of them seen once, and the ten largest clones take approximately 37%. Sample: tumor-adjacent normal liver tissue. Source of these receptors: a man in his forties with primary liver carcinoma and hepatitis B virus infection. Both conserved end residues are part of each CDR3. A D gene is named only where the DNA matches it firmly. Rows may omit the clone size; those that give it use once, few, many or a size class.

V gene,CDR3 length,D gene,J gene,clone size,CDR3 DNA,CDR3 protein
TRBV6-2/TRBV6-3,14,TRBD1,TRBJ2-7,.,TGTGTCGGCAGTTCGTTCGGGACAGCCTACGAGCAGTACTTC,CVGSSFGTAYEQYF
TRBV5-1,11,.,TRBJ1-1,.,TGCTCCAGCAGCTCCGAAACAGAAGCTTTCTTT,CSSSSETEAFF
TRBV6-2/TRBV6-3,14,.,TRBJ2-1,.,TGTGCTAACTCGGCGGACGGGTCCTACGATGAGCAGTTCTTC,CANSADGSYDEQFF
TRBV7-9,12,.,TRBJ2-7,.,TGTGCCAGTAGCATGCCAGGTAAGGAGCAGTACTTC,CASSMPGKEQYF
TRBV5-6,16,.,TRBJ2-1,.,TGTGCCGGCAGCTTGGAGGGGCAGAACTTCTACAATGAGCAGTTTTTC,CAGSLEGQNFYNEQFF
TRBV4-2,15,.,TRBJ2-5,.,TGTACCAGCAGCCAGGACCTGGGATCGGTGGAGACCCGGTACTTC,CTSSQDLGSVETRYF
TRBV7-9,17,.,TRBJ2-1,few,TGTGTCAGCAGCTTACGAAGAACGTCGGGTGGAGAGGATGAGCAGTTCTTC,CVSSLRRTSGGEDEQFF
TRBV7-8,15,.,TRBJ1-5,.,TGTGCCAGCAGCTTATATCACCAGGGGAATCAGCCCCAGCATTTT,CASSLYHQGNQPQHF
TRBV6-1,16,.,TRBJ1-2,many,TGTGCCAGCAGTGAGACGGCCCCCTGGGCTAACTATGGCTACACCTTC,CASSETAPWANYGYTF
TRBV14,19,TRBD2,TRBJ2-5,.,TGTGCTAGCAGCCAAGATTCTGGGAGGGGCGCTTACTTCGGGGAGACCCAGTACTTC,CASSQDSGRGAYFGETQYF
TRBV9,15,TRBD1,TRBJ1-5,few,TGTGCCAGCAGCTCCCAGGGGGGATTAGGTCAGCCCCAGCATTTT,CASSSQGGLGQPQHF
TRBV4-1,13,.,TRBJ2-6,.,TGCGCCAGCAGCCAGGTTGGGGTCAACGTCCTGACTTTC,CASSQVGVNVLTF